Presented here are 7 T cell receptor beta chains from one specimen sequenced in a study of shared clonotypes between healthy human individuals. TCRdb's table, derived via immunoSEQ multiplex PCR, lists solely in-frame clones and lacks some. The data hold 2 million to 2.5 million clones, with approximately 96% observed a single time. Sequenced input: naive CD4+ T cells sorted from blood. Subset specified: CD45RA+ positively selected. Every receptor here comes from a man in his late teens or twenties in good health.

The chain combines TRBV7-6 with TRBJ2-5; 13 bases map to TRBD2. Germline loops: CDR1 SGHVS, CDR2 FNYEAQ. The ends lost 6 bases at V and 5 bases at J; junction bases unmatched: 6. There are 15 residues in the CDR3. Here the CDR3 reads CASSRTSGSLETQYF. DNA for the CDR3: TGTGCCAGCAGTCGGACTAGCGGGAGTTTGGAGACCCAGTACTTC.

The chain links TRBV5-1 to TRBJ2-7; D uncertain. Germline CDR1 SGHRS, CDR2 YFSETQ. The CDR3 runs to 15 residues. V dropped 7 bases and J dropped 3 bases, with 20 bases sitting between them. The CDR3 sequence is CASHPGGGPIYEQYF. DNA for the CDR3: TGCGCCAGCCATCCTGGCGGTGGCCCTATCTACGAGCAGTACTTC. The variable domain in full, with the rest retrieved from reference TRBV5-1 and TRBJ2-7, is KAGVTQTPRYLIKTRGQQVTLSCSPISGHRSVSWYQQTPGQGLQFLFEYFSETQRNKGNFPGRFSGRQFSNSRSEMNVSTLELGDSALYLCASHPGGGPIYEQYFGPGTRLTVT.

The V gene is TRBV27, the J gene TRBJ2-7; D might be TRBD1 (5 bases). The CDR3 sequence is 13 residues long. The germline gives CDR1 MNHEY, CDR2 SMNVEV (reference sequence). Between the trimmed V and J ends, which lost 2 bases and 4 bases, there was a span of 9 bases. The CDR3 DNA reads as TGTGCCAGCAGTTTAGTCGCAGGGTACGAGCAGTACTTC. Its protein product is CASSLVAGYEQYF.

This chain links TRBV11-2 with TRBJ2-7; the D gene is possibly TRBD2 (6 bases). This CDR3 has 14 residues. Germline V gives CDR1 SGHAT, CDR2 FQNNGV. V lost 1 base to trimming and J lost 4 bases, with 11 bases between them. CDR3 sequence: CASSLVAVGYEQYF. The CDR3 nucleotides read TGTGCCAGCAGCTTAGTAGCGGTGGGGTACGAGCAGTACTTC.

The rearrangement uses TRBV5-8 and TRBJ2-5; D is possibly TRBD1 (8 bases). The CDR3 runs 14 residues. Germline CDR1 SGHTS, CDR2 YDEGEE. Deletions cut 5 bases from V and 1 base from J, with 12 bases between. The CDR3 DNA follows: TGTGCCAGCAGATACAGGGGGGGCCAAGAGACCCAGTACTTC. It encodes CASRYRGGQETQYF. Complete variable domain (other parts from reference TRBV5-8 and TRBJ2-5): EAGVTQSPTHLIKTRGQQATLRCSPISGHTSVYWYQQALGLGLQFLLWYDEGEERNRGNFPPRFSGRQFPNYSSELNVNALELEDSALYLCASRYRGGQETQYFGPGTRLLVL.

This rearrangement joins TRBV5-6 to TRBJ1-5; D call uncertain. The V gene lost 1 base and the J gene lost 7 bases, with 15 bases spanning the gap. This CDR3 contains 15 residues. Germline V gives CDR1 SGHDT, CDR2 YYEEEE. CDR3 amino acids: CASSLYFSGPQPQHF. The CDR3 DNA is TGTGCCAGCAGCTTGTATTTCTCGGGTCCCCAGCCCCAGCATTTT.

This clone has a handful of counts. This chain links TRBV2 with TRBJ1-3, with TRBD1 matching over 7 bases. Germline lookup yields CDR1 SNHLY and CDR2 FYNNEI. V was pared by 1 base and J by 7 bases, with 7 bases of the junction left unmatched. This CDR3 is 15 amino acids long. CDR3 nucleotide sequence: TGTGCCAGCAGTGAAGTGGAACAGGGGCCCAACACCATATATTTT. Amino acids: CASSEVEQGPNTIYF. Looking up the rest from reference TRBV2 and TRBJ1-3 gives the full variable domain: EPEVTQTPSHQVTQMGQEVILRCVPISNHLYFYWYRQILGQKVEFLVSFYNNEISEKSEIFDDQFSVERPDGSNFTLKIRSTKLEDSAMYFCASSEVEQGPNTIYFGEGSWLTVV.